The clone carrying this T cell receptor beta chain was detected a few times. The antigen remains unidentified. Germline assignment: CDR1 LNHDA and CDR2 SQIVND (reference sequence). V gave up 3 bases and J gave up 3 bases, with 14 bases separating them. The CDR3 is 16 amino acids. This specimen belongs to a study of T cell responses to AZD1222 COVID-19 vaccine. Study outcomes and limitations: At baseline, just five to seven AZD1222 recipients tested seropositive. None of the repertoires were sampled until the peak T cell response had passed. Among spike-specific TCRs, nearly half reportedly target unmutated variant regions. Clonal diversity may have been underestimated in mostly white British donors.

TCRdb keeps only in-frame clones here, not all; method: immunoSEQ multiplex PCR. The table records 95,000 to 150,000 clones, around nine tenths of them present only once. The sample in question was peripheral blood, obtained on day 0 of AZD1222 vaccination. This chain uses TRBV19 with TRBJ1-4, with no clear D. The receptor was isolated from an adult in good health. The CDR3 DNA reads TGTGCCAGTAGTATGTTGGGGTTTCGAGCTAATGAAAAACTGTTTTTT. Its protein is CASSMLGFRANEKLFF.